This is a list of T cell receptor beta chains from one sample in a study of blood T cell repertoires in COVID-19. TCRdb's table, derived via immunoSEQ multiplex PCR, lists solely in-frame clones and lacks some. The table has tens of thousands of clones, about 88% seen once; the top ten hold around 2.4%. Material for sequencing was peripheral blood. Receptors were obtained from a human donor in a cohort sampled during active COVID-19. Each CDR3 is given with its conserved first and last residue. Fields, in order: J gene, D gene, clone size, V gene, CDR3 protein, CDR3 DNA. A D gene is named only where the DNA matches it firmly. Size is omitted from some rows. Given values are once, few, many or a class for expanded clones.

>TRBJ2-3|TRBD2|.|TRBV2
CASSEWGLAAGTDTQYF
TGTGCCAGCAGTGAATGGGGACTAGCGGCGGGCACAGATACGCAGTATTTT
>TRBJ1-5|.|.|TRBV2
CASSVIQGYNQPQHF
TGTGCCAGCAGTGTAATACAGGGATACAATCAGCCCCAGCATTTT
>TRBJ1-6|TRBD1|.|TRBV11-3
CASSLDSAGIWTGASYNSPLHF
TGTGCCAGCAGCTTAGATTCAGCGGGGATTTGGACAGGGGCGTCCTATAATTCACCCCTCCACTTT
>TRBJ1-1|.|.|TRBV5-6
CASSLWTSEAFF
TGTGCCAGCAGCCTATGGACAAGCGAAGCTTTCTTT
>TRBJ2-1|TRBD2|once|TRBV5-1
CASSLGRGGNEQFF
TGCGCCAGCAGCTTGGGGCGGGGGGGCAATGAGCAGTTCTTC
>TRBJ2-4|.|.|TRBV11-2
CASSSSDSTIGIQYF
TGTGCCAGCAGCTCATCGGACAGTACGATTGGCATTCAGTACTTC
>TRBJ1-2|.|.|TRBV5-4
CASSFHSQERSGYTF
TGTGCCAGCAGCTTCCACTCACAGGAACGTAGTGGCTACACCTTC
>TRBJ1-6|TRBD1|.|TRBV13
CASSLGDRDWPLHF
TGTGCCAGCAGCTTGGGGGACAGGGACTGGCCCCTCCACTTT
>TRBJ1-1|TRBD1|.|TRBV16
CASSQEGTVNTEAFF
TGTGCCAGCAGCCAAGAGGGGACAGTCAACACTGAAGCTTTCTTT
>TRBJ1-4|TRBD1|.|TRBV30
CAWSGQGREKLFF
TGTGCCTGGAGTGGACAGGGGCGCGAAAAACTGTTTTTT
>TRBJ1-2|TRBD1|once|TRBV6-5
CASSLRGHEYGYTF
TGTGCCAGCAGTTTGAGGGGGCACGAGTATGGCTACACCTTC
>TRBJ2-3|.|.|TRBV15
CATSRDRRDQDTQYF
TGTGCCACCAGCAGAGACAGGAGGGATCAGGATACGCAGTATTTT
>TRBJ2-1|TRBD1|few|TRBV3-1/TRBV3-2
CASTTGAGRGIYNEQFF
TGTGCCAGCACCACCGGAGCAGGCAGGGGGATATACAATGAGCAGTTCTTC
>TRBJ1-2|.|.|TRBV25-1
CASSDTKRTEDYGYTF
TGTGCCAGCAGTGACACCAAACGGACAGAGGACTATGGCTACACCTTC
>TRBJ2-5|.|few|TRBV19
CASSIPLVTSRGISNRGGKETQYF
TGTGCCAGTAGTATACCTTTAGTTACCTCCCGGGGGATTTCAAACAGGGGTGGGAAAGAGACCCAGTACTTC
>TRBJ2-3|.|.|TRBV6-5
CASRFDGVTDTQYF
TGTGCCAGCAGATTCGACGGGGTCACAGATACGCAGTATTTT
>TRBJ1-6|.|.|TRBV7-9
CASSLQRLGSYNSPLHF
TGTGCCAGCAGCTTACAGCGGCTGGGCTCCTATAATTCACCCCTCCACTTT
>TRBJ1-4|TRBD1|.|TRBV4-1
CASRDRVFNEKLFF
TGCGCCAGCAGGGACAGGGTCTTTAATGAAAAACTGTTTTTT
>TRBJ1-1|.|.|TRBV2
CASLLQGRAFF
TGTGCCAGCCTGCTACAGGGACGGGCTTTCTTT
>TRBJ1-1|.|few|TRBV7-9
CASSTPGRTEAFF
TGTGCCAGCAGCACCCCAGGGCGTACTGAAGCTTTCTTT
>TRBJ1-6|TRBD1|.|TRBV19
CASSHTGANSPLHF
TGTGCCAGTAGTCATACAGGGGCAAATTCACCCCTCCACTTT
>TRBJ2-3|.|.|TRBV6-1
CASSEEGTDTQYF
TGTGCCAGCAGTGAGGAGGGCACAGATACGCAGTATTTT
>TRBJ2-2|TRBD2|.|TRBV7-2
CASRRCGAGGRAGELFF
TGTGCCAGCCGCCGCTGCGGGGCGGGGGGGCGAGCCGGGGAGCTGTTTTTT
>TRBJ2-4|.|.|TRBV6-5
CASSYSSGTKNIQYF
TGTGCCAGCAGTTACTCTTCAGGAACAAAAAACATTCAGTACTTC
>TRBJ2-5|.|.|TRBV6-6
CASSYAFQETQYF
TGTGCCAGCAGTTATGCGTTCCAAGAGACCCAGTACTTC
>TRBJ1-1|TRBD1|.|TRBV5-4
CASSSLTGGNTEAFF
TGTGCCAGCAGCTCTTTGACAGGGGGGAACACTGAAGCTTTCTTT
>TRBJ2-5|TRBD2|once|TRBV5-6
CASSLIGGAGAQETQYF
TGTGCCAGCAGCCTGATTGGAGGAGCGGGGGCCCAAGAGACCCAGTACTTC
>TRBJ2-7|TRBD1|.|TRBV4-2
CASSQDSTGAPYEQYF
TGTGCCAGCAGCCAAGACTCGACAGGGGCTCCCTACGAGCAGTACTTC
>TRBJ2-5|.|.|TRBV5-6
CASSTRVLGGGQETQYF
TGTGCCAGCAGCACCCGGGTCCTAGGGGGGGGACAAGAGACCCAGTACTTC
>TRBJ2-3|TRBD2|.|TRBV4-1
CASSQTGLIDTQYF
TGCGCCAGCAGCCAGACGGGACTAATTGATACGCAGTATTTT
>TRBJ1-2|TRBD1|once|TRBV2
CASSEEGQGRGNYGYTF
TGTGCCAGCAGTGAGGAGGGACAGGGGAGGGGTAACTATGGCTACACCTTC
>TRBJ2-3|.|.|TRBV19
CASSSPSLRASITDTQYF
TGTGCCAGTAGCTCCCCCTCCCTCAGGGCATCCATCACAGATACGCAGTATTTT
>TRBJ2-7|TRBD1|.|TRBV27
CASSPSGQGFDEQYF
TGTGCCAGCAGCCCCTCGGGACAGGGCTTTGACGAGCAGTACTTC
>TRBJ2-7|TRBD2|few|TRBV11-2
CASSPTSGGSEQYF
TGTGCCAGCAGTCCGACTAGCGGGGGTTCCGAGCAGTACTTC
>TRBJ1-3|TRBD1|few|TRBV9
CASSITGGAAGNTIYF
TGTGCCAGCAGCATAACAGGGGGCGCAGCTGGAAACACCATATATTTT
>TRBJ2-2|TRBD2|.|TRBV7-7
CASSLDPSGGGSGELFF
TGTGCTAGCAGCTTAGACCCCAGCGGGGGGGGATCCGGGGAGCTGTTTTTT
>TRBJ2-1|TRBD1|.|TRBV7-2
CASSRGQGINEQFF
TGTGCCAGCAGCCGGGGACAGGGGATCAATGAGCAGTTCTTC
>TRBJ1-1|.|.|TRBV19
CASSREAGVTEAFF
TGTGCCAGTAGCCGTGAGGCCGGGGTGACTGAAGCTTTCTTT
>TRBJ1-3|.|.|TRBV18
CASSPKVTMQASGNTIYF
TGTGCCAGCTCCCCCAAGGTCACAATGCAGGCCTCTGGAAACACCATATATTTT
>TRBJ1-6|TRBD1|.|TRBV3-1/TRBV3-2
CASSRDRENSPLHF
TGTGCCAGCAGCCGGGACAGGGAAAATTCACCCCTCCACTTT
>TRBJ2-7|.|.|TRBV19
CASSLPGPYEQYF
TGTGCCAGTAGTCTTCCGGGTCCCTACGAGCAGTACTTC
>TRBJ1-1|.|.|TRBV6-6
CASSYSGSSVAEAFF
TGTGCCAGCAGTTACTCCGGGTCCTCCGTGGCTGAAGCTTTCTTT
>TRBJ2-1|.|.|TRBV27
CASSLGSGVPEQFF
TGTGCCAGCAGTTTGGGGTCGGGGGTCCCTGAGCAGTTCTTC
>TRBJ1-1|.|.|TRBV6-5
CASSYYLGGANTEAFF
TGTGCCAGCAGTTATTACCTGGGAGGGGCTAACACTGAAGCTTTCTTT
>TRBJ1-2|.|.|TRBV5-6
CASSTRGTKYGYTF
TGTGCCAGCAGCACGCGCGGGACTAAGTATGGCTACACCTTC
>TRBJ1-4|TRBD1|.|TRBV5-4
CASSLAGTGYEKLFF
TGTGCCAGCAGCTTGGCAGGGACAGGGTACGAAAAACTGTTTTTT
>TRBJ1-6|TRBD1|.|TRBV19
CASQGDSVNSPLHF
TGTGCCAGTCAGGGGGACAGCGTGAATTCACCCCTCCACTTT
>TRBJ2-7|.|.|TRBV21-1
CASSRQPPAYEQYF
TGTGCCAGCAGTAGACAGCCGCCTGCCTACGAGCAGTACTTC
>TRBJ2-4|TRBD2|.|TRBV3-1/TRBV3-2
CASSQEAIAGEAGIQYF
TGTGCCAGCAGCCAAGAGGCGATTGCGGGGGAGGCGGGCATTCAGTACTTC
>TRBJ1-1|.|.|TRBV7-6
CASSRVGQMNTEAFF
TGTGCCAGCAGCCGGGTAGGACAAATGAACACTGAAGCTTTCTTT
>TRBJ2-1|.|.|TRBV21-1
CASSKGETGGFCYNEQFF
TGTGCCAGCAGCAAAGGGGAAACAGGGGGCTTCTGCTACAATGAGCAGTTCTTC
>TRBJ1-2|.|.|TRBV19
CASSLLWASGYGYTF
TGTGCCAGTAGTCTGCTCTGGGCGTCGGGGTATGGCTACACCTTC
>TRBJ1-1|.|few|TRBV19
CASSITGNTEAFF
TGTGCCAGTAGTATAACAGGGAACACTGAAGCTTTCTTT
>TRBJ2-2|.|once|TRBV6-6
CAIPGHPNTGELFF
TGTGCCATCCCGGGACACCCGAACACCGGGGAGCTGTTTTTT